This T cell receptor (beta chain) derives from a study of blood T cell repertoires in COVID-19. Study-level background: Material from acute and convalescent COVID-19 was sourced from the United States, Italy and Spain. PBMCs, B-cell-depleted T cells, or T cells provided the cDNA or gDNA that made up the material.

The CDR3 runs to 16 residues. Germline trimming cut 0 bases from V and 1 base from J; bases unmatched to any gene: 2. Germline loops: CDR1 LGHNA, CDR2 YNFKEQ. Study processing details: For nucleated cells, counts were estimated from reference gene primer amplification. The method was immunoSEQ multiplex PCR; TCRdb's version includes in-frame clones alone and lacks a portion of them. V, J and clone size were drawn from that table, and D and trimming were deduced from the DNA. In the table there are some 120,000 clones, around 80% of which are singletons. This clone came up many times. This receptor was taken from a man between 65 and 85 years old with acute or convalescent COVID-19. The genes are TRBV4-2 and TRBJ2-3; 9 nucleotides line up with TRBD2. The sequencing input was peripheral blood. Here the CDR3 DNA reads TGTGCCAGCAGCCAAGATTTAGCGGGGGGCACAGATACGCAGTATTTT. It is translated as CASSQDLAGGTDTQYF.